Each of the 5 T cell receptor beta chains below was sequenced from the same sample in a study of T-cell reconstitution after alpha-beta-depleted transplantation in children. TCRbeta library construction was performed incorporating unique molecular identifiers. TCRdb fed the PCR reads into MiXCR, producing one record per CDR3 protein. The sample shows approximately 83,000 distinct CDR3 sequences, more than 9% of them seen only once. Sequenced material: PBMCs from the stem cell graft donor, taken from the stem cell graft. The receptor set was obtained from a human donor who donated a stem cell graft to a child with inherited bone marrow failure.

This clonotype was seen many times. The chain combines TRBV5-6 with TRBJ2-7; D is tentatively TRBD1 or TRBD2 (5 bases each). Per the germline V gene, CDR1 is SGHDT and CDR2 is YYEEEE. V dropped 4 bases and J dropped 9 bases, with 11 bases sitting between them. The CDR3 is 11 amino acids. The CDR3 nucleotides read TGTGCCAGCAGCAGGGACGGTCGGCAGTACTTC. It is translated as CASSRDGRQYF.

This clonotype has at least ten counts. The V call is TRBV15, the J call TRBJ2-1, with no clear D. Germline V lookup: CDR1 LNHNV, CDR2 YYDKDF (reference sequence). There are 12 residues in the CDR3. Trimming took off 0 bases at V and 10 bases at J, with 7 bases between the two ends. The CDR3 DNA reads TGTGCCACCAGCAGAGATACCGGGGAGCAGTTCTTC. Residues: CATSRDTGEQFF.

Many counts were recorded for this clonotype. This sequence joins TRBV7-2 and TRBJ2-3; D call uncertain. V gave up 2 bases and J gave up 6 bases, with 3 bases separating them. CDR1 and CDR2 (germline): SGHTA, FQGNSA. The CDR3 runs 11 residues. The CDR3 DNA follows: TGTGCCAGCAGCTTATGGGATACGCAGTATTTT. Its translation is CASSLWDTQYF.

This clonotype was seen ten or more times. The V gene is TRBV5-6, the J gene TRBJ2-5; 7 positions agree with TRBD1. The germline V gene has CDR1 SGHDT and CDR2 YYEEEE. The CDR3 spans 16 residues. V was clipped by 0 bases and J by 1 base; unmatched bases: 6. In nucleotides, the CDR3 is TGTGCCAGCAGCTTGGGGCCGGGACAGATCCAAGAGACCCAGTACTTC. Its protein product is CASSLGPGQIQETQYF.

This clonotype has a count of ten or more. V usage is TRBV2 and J usage is TRBJ2-1, with 14 bases matching TRBD2. The V and J ends lost 6 bases and 7 bases, in that order; junction bases with no gene match: 8. This CDR3 has 16 amino acids. Germline V gives CDR1 SNHLY, CDR2 FYNNEI. CDR3 DNA: TGTGCCAGCAGGGGACTAGCGGGAGTACCGGGGAATGAGCAGTTCTTC. Encoded protein: CASRGLAGVPGNEQFF.